The rows below give T cell receptor beta chains drawn from one sample of a study of a mutant IDH1 vaccine in newly diagnosed glioma. The repertoire was sequenced with immunoSEQ multiplex PCR; TCRdb's copy has only in-frame clones and lacks some. The table has under 95,000 clones, over 75% seen once. Their antigens are not known. This material consisted of PBMCs, taken from a glioma patient whose treatment included an IDH1 peptide vaccine. The receptor set was obtained from a woman aged 50 to 60 with glioma. The CDR3 runs from the conserved cysteine through the conserved F or W. D genes are given only for firm matches. Clone size is stated in some rows and not others, as once, few, many or a class when expanded.

D | J | V | size | DNA | CDR3
. | TRBJ1-5 | TRBV28 | once | TGTGCCAGCAGTTTCAGGGTGAGGCAGCCCCAGCATTTT | CASSFRVRQPQHF
. | TRBJ1-5 | TRBV6-5 | . | TGTGCCAGCAGTGAAGTGGGGTACCAGCCCCAGCATTTT | CASSEVGYQPQHF
. | TRBJ2-7 | TRBV5-1 | once | TGCGCCAGCAGCAGCGGTGAGAGCTCCTACGAGCAGTACTTC | CASSSGESSYEQYF
TRBD2 | TRBJ2-1 | TRBV19 | . | TGTGCCAGTATGAAGCTCGGGGGGAATGAGCAGTTCTTC | CASMKLGGNEQFF
TRBD1 | TRBJ2-2 | TRBV6-1 | . | TGTGCCATTTCCCGGGACAGGGGGATCGGGGAGCTGTTTTTT | CAISRDRGIGELFF
. | TRBJ2-5 | TRBV6-1 | . | TGTGCCAGTGCCCCGGACCAAGAGACCCAGTACTTC | CASAPDQETQYF
. | TRBJ2-5 | TRBV19 | . | TGTGCCAGTAGTATTATGGCCGGGGTGGAGACCCAGTACTTC | CASSIMAGVETQYF
. | TRBJ2-1 | TRBV5-5 | . | TGTGCCAGCAGCTTGCCGGGGTCCCTAGGGAGGAATGAGCAGTTCTTC | CASSLPGSLGRNEQFF
. | TRBJ2-1 | TRBV5-4 | . | TGTGCCAGCAGCCCTTATGGAGGGCTGGGCAATGAGCAGTTCTTC | CASSPYGGLGNEQFF
TRBD1 | TRBJ2-3 | TRBV30 | . | TGTGCCTGGGGGACAGGGGCCACAGATACGCAGTATTTT | CAWGTGATDTQYF
TRBD2 | TRBJ2-7 | TRBV9 | . | TGTGCCAGCAGCCCGCGGACTAGCGGTTCAACGTTCGCGCAGTACTTC | CASSPRTSGSTFAQYF
TRBD1 | TRBJ1-1 | TRBV2 | . | TGTGCCAGCACTGGGACAGGGGGTATCACTGAAGCTTTCTTT | CASTGTGGITEAFF
. | TRBJ2-7 | TRBV27 | . | TGTGCCAGCACTCCAGGGGCATTGAACGAGCAGTACTTC | CASTPGALNEQYF
. | TRBJ2-5 | TRBV19 | . | TGTGCCAGTAGTACCCCGACCTCGGCCCAGTACTTC | CASSTPTSAQYF
. | TRBJ2-7 | TRBV25-1 | . | TGTGCCAGCAGTGAGCGGGACAGTCCCCAGCAGTACTTC | CASSERDSPQQYF
TRBD2 | TRBJ2-1 | TRBV15 | . | TGTGCCACCAGCAGAGATCCTGTGGCTAGCGGGAGATACAATGAGCAGTTCTTC | CATSRDPVASGRYNEQFF
TRBD1 | TRBJ1-1 | TRBV11-2 | . | TGTGCCAGCAGCCTACCGGGACAGGGGGTTAAGAGGTATGGCACTGAAGCTTTCTTT | CASSLPGQGVKRYGTEAFF
TRBD1 | TRBJ2-7 | TRBV29-1 | . | TGCAGCGTTGAGAACAGGGGCCACGAGCAGTACTTC | CSVENRGHEQYF
. | TRBJ2-3 | TRBV28 | . | TGTGCCAGCAGTGTGGGGAGCACAGATACGCAGTATTTT | CASSVGSTDTQYF
TRBD2 | TRBJ2-7 | TRBV5-1 | . | TGCGCCAGCAGCCCCTACGACGGACGCGGGGGTGACGAGCAGTACTTC | CASSPYDGRGGDEQYF
. | TRBJ2-4 | TRBV7-8 | . | TGTGCCAGCAGCTCGGGACGTCTCTTAAACATTCAGTACTTC | CASSSGRLLNIQYF
. | TRBJ2-5 | TRBV5-4 | . | TGTGCCAGCAGCTTCTGGGGCTTGGGAGAGACCCAGTACTTC | CASSFWGLGETQYF
. | TRBJ2-7 | TRBV19 | . | TGTGCCAGTACCCCGGGACGGGGTAGGTACGAGCAGTACTTC | CASTPGRGRYEQYF
. | TRBJ2-1 | TRBV27 | . | TGTGCCAGCAGTTTTGCTGTGTCCTACAATGAGCAGTTCTTC | CASSFAVSYNEQFF
TRBD1 | TRBJ1-1 | TRBV4-1 | . | TGCGCCAGCAGCCGAAAGGGGGCATCTGAAGCTTTCTTT | CASSRKGASEAFF
TRBD2 | TRBJ2-1 | TRBV7-3 | . | TGTGCCAGCAGCTTCGAGGGAGGGCACAATGAGCAGTTCTTC | CASSFEGGHNEQFF
TRBD1 | TRBJ2-6 | TRBV9 | . | TGTGCCAGCAGCGGACCATACAGGGGAAAGGCTGGGGCCAACGTCCTGACTTTC | CASSGPYRGKAGANVLTF
. | TRBJ1-2 | TRBV6-5 | . | TGTGCCAGCAGTTACTCGATTGGGGAACACTATGGCTACACCTTC | CASSYSIGEHYGYTF
TRBD2 | TRBJ2-2 | TRBV10-3 | . | TGTGCCATCAGCCGACTAGCGGGGGACACCGGGGAGCTGTTTTTT | CAISRLAGDTGELFF
. | TRBJ1-1 | TRBV5-1 | . | TGCGCCAGCAGTGATTGGAGTAACACTGAAGCTTTCTTT | CASSDWSNTEAFF
TRBD2 | TRBJ2-7 | TRBV19 | . | TGTGCCAGTAGTATAGTCCCGGGACTAGCGGGAGGAGGCGAGCAGTACTTC | CASSIVPGLAGGGEQYF
. | TRBJ2-3 | TRBV11-2 | . | TGTGCCAGCAGCTTAGCTCTAGGTAGAGGAGATACGCAGTATTTT | CASSLALGRGDTQYF
TRBD1 | TRBJ2-2 | TRBV5-1 | . | TGCGCCAGCAGCCTGGACAGGGCCGACACCGGGGAGCTGTTTTTT | CASSLDRADTGELFF
. | TRBJ1-6 | TRBV27 | . | TGTGCCAGCAGTCCACGTGGGAATAATTCACCCCTCCACTTT | CASSPRGNNSPLHF
TRBD2 | TRBJ2-1 | TRBV4-2 | few | TGTGCCAGCAGCCAAGATACTAGCGGGAGGTCAGTAAATGAGCAGTTCTTC | CASSQDTSGRSVNEQFF
. | TRBJ1-2 | TRBV7-9 | . | TGTGCCAGCAGCCCTACCATGAGCTATGGCTACACCTTC | CASSPTMSYGYTF
. | TRBJ2-7 | TRBV29-1 | . | TGCAGCGTTGGGAGGGCCAGGGCGATCTACGAGCAGTACTTC | CSVGRARAIYEQYF
. | TRBJ1-1 | TRBV5-5 | . | TGTGCCAGCAGCTTGTGGGGGGACACTGAAGCTTTCTTT | CASSLWGDTEAFF
TRBD1 | TRBJ1-2 | TRBV5-6 | . | TGTGCCAGCAGCTTGTCAGGGGGCGCCGGCTACACCTTC | CASSLSGGAGYTF
. | TRBJ2-7 | TRBV28 | . | TGTGCCACCACTAGGGGCTCCTACGAGCAGTACTTC | CATTRGSYEQYF
. | TRBJ1-1 | TRBV19 | . | TGTGCCAGTATTCCATCTCAGAGGCACACTGAAGCTTTCTTT | CASIPSQRHTEAFF
. | TRBJ2-5 | TRBV11-3 | . | TGTGCCAGCAGCCGCGGACCTCTCGAGACCCAGTACTTC | CASSRGPLETQYF
. | TRBJ1-1 | TRBV28 | . | TGTGCCAGCAGTTTATGGGCCAGTATGAACACTGAAGCTTTCTTT | CASSLWASMNTEAFF
TRBD2 | TRBJ2-7 | TRBV4-1 | . | TGCGCCAGCAGCCAAGGCCAGACTAGCGGGAGGCACGAGCAGTACTTC | CASSQGQTSGRHEQYF
. | TRBJ2-7 | TRBV28 | . | TGTGCCAGCAGTTTAACCCTTTCATCCTACGAGCAGTACTTC | CASSLTLSSYEQYF
. | TRBJ2-5 | TRBV6-1 | . | TGTGCCAGCAGGGCAGGCTGGGAGACCCAGTACTTC | CASRAGWETQYF
. | TRBJ1-5 | TRBV5-5 | . | TGTGCCAGCAGCTTGGACGCGAAGGGGCAGCCCCAGCATTTT | CASSLDAKGQPQHF
TRBD1 | TRBJ2-1 | TRBV10-2 | . | TGCGCCAGCAGTGAGGGGCAGGGGACAGATGAGCAGTTCTTC | CASSEGQGTDEQFF
. | TRBJ2-5 | TRBV11-2 | . | TGTGCCAGCAGCTCCGCCCCCGGGGGCGAGACCCAGTACTTC | CASSSAPGGETQYF
. | TRBJ2-7 | TRBV30 | . | TGTGCCTGGAGGCCCAGGGGGAGGGGTCGGCGGGAGTCGGACGAGCAGTACTTC | CAWRPRGRGRRESDEQYF
TRBD1 | TRBJ1-3 | TRBV18 | . | TGTGCCAGCTCATCAGGACAGGATAGCTCTCGAAACACCATATATTTT | CASSSGQDSSRNTIYF
. | TRBJ1-2 | TRBV7-2 | . | TGTGCCAGCAGCTCACAGGGATGGTACTATGGCTACACCTTC | CASSSQGWYYGYTF
. | TRBJ2-7 | TRBV6-5 | once | TGTGCCAGCAGTTACGGGCAGCTCTCCTACGAGCAGTACTTC | CASSYGQLSYEQYF
. | TRBJ2-1 | TRBV29-1 | . | TGCAGCGTTTTAGTGAGAGCCTACAATGAGCAGTTCTTC | CSVLVRAYNEQFF
TRBD1 | TRBJ2-1 | TRBV5-1 | . | TGCGCCAGCAGCTTGGCCAGTCAGGGGGCGGCCTACAATGAGCAGTTCTTC | CASSLASQGAAYNEQFF
TRBD1 | TRBJ1-5 | TRBV6-6 | once | TGTGCCAGCAGCCCAGGGGGGAATCAGCCCCAGCATTTT | CASSPGGNQPQHF